This T cell receptor beta chain was observed in a study of cytomegalovirus exposure and HLA in healthy donors. The PCR contained 60 Vbeta and 13 Jbeta primers. Sequencing was performed with immunoSEQ multiplex PCR; in TCRdb, only in-frame clones are kept and a portion is missing. The sample includes around 200,000 clones, around three quarters of them seen just once. V dropped 1 base and J dropped 0; count of bases not matched to a gene: 0. Germline V CDR1 and CDR2: SSHAT, FNYEAQ (reference sequence). This CDR3 spans 16 amino acids. The donors were healthy bone marrow donors. The origin of this receptor is a woman between 25 and 40 years old in good health and CMV-seropositive. The chain is built from TRBV7-7 and TRBJ2-3; TRBD2 matches at 11 bases. What was sequenced was PBMCs. In nucleotides, the CDR3 is TGTGCCAGCAGCTTAGGGACTAGCGGGAGCACAGATACGCAGTATTTT. Its translation is CASSLGTSGSTDTQYF.